This record concerns one T cell receptor (beta chain) sequence. The PCR had 60 Vbeta and 13 Jbeta primers. The protocol was immunoSEQ multiplex PCR, while the TCRdb copy is restricted to in-frame clones and leaves out a portion. The sample lists more than 100,000 clones, around 80% occurring once. CDR1 MGHDK and CDR2 SYGVNS come from the germline V gene. The CDR3 sequence is 15 residues long. The ends were cut back, 4 bases at V and 0 bases at J, with 10 bases in the middle. The data derive from a study of cytomegalovirus exposure and HLA in healthy donors. V gene TRBV25-1 combines with J gene TRBJ1-5, with a possible D match to TRBD1 (6 bases). The receptor was derived from a female donor in good health and CMV-seropositive. The sequencing input was PBMCs. CDR3 bases: TGTGCCAGCAGTGGAGGACAGTATAGCAATCAGCCCCAGCATTTT. Translation: CASSGGQYSNQPQHF.